The source of this TCR beta chain is a study of control samples from healthy donors and cancer patients. J gave up 0 bases and V 0 bases, and 9 bases lay outside the gene matches. This CDR3 region has 18 residues. CDR1 is SGDLS and CDR2 is YYNGEE in the germline V gene. Only in-frame clones appear in the TCRdb table, and some are missing; sequencing was by immunoSEQ multiplex PCR. The sample yields around 30,000 clones, approximately 90% seen once. The gene calls are TRBV9 and TRBJ2-1; 7 bases agree with TRBD2. The sequencing input was PBMCs. The sequence was collected from a man between 45 and 60 years old with lung cancer. CDR3 nucleotide sequence: TGTGCCAGCAGCGTAGAGGTTGGAGCGGGGCCCTCCTACAATGAGCAGTTCTTC. It encodes CASSVEVGAGPSYNEQFF. The variable domain in full, completed from reference TRBV9 and TRBJ2-1, reads DSGVTQTPKHLITATGQRVTLRCSPRSGDLSVYWYQQSLDQGLQFLIQYYNGEERAKGNILERFSAQQFPDLHSELNLSSLELGDSALYFCASSVEVGAGPSYNEQFFGPGTRLTVL.